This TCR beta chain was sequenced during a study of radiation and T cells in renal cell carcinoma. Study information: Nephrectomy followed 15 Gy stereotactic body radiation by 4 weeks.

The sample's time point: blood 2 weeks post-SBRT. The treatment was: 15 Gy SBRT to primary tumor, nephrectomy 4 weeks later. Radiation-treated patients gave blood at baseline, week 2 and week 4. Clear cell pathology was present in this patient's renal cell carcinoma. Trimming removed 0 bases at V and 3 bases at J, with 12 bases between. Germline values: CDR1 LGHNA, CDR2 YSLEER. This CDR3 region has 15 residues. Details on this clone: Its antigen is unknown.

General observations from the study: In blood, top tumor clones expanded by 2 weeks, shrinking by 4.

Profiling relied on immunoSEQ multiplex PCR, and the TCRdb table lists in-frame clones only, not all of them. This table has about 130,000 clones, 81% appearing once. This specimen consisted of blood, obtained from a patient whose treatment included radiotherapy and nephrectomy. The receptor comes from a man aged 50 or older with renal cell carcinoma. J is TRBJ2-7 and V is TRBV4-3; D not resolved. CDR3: CASSQDQSRFYEQYF. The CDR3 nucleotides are TGCGCCAGCAGCCAAGATCAAAGCAGGTTCTACGAGCAGTACTTC.